What follows are 14 T cell receptor beta chains derived from one specimen sequenced in a study of liver allograft versus peripheral blood T cells (dated by TCRdb to 2019 to 2021). Describing the broader study: T cell receptor repertoires present within transplanted livers were compared with repertoires in the peripheral blood of liver transplant recipients.

The sequencer was an Illumina MiSeq. TCRdb redid the processing of the public reads, applying fastp at Q25 and MiXCR, and retained in-frame beta chains. Rows with a matching CDR3 protein are joined into one entry that keeps the most common DNA and genes. This sample holds some 16,000 distinct CDR3 sequences; 22% were observed only once. The ten largest clones take up roughly 13% of the sample. These receptors were taken from a human patient who had a liver transplant. In transplant recipients, some T cells may be of donor rather than host origin.

This clonotype occurred a few times. The chain recombines TRBV7-2 with TRBJ1-1; D not resolved. V shed 2 bases and J shed 4 bases, with 11 bases lying between them. The CDR3 extends over 14 amino acids. Germline V lookup: CDR1 SGHTA, CDR2 FQGNSA. The CDR3 nucleotides are TGTGCCAGCAGCTTACTCCTTCGGGGCACTGAAGCTTTCTTT. It is translated as CASSLLLRGTEAFF. Supplemented by reference TRBV7-2 and TRBJ1-1, the full variable domain reads GAGVSQSPSNKVTEKGKDVELRCDPISGHTALYWYRQSLGQGLEFLIYFQGNSAPDKSGLPSDRFSAERTGGSVSTLTIQRTQQEDSAVYLCASSLLLRGTEAFFGQGTRLTVV.

This clonotype was observed many times. The chain recombines TRBV7-9 with TRBJ2-5; the D gene is possibly TRBD1 (6 bases). V shed 4 bases and J shed 2 bases, with 14 bases lying between them. Germline values: CDR1 SEHNR, CDR2 FQNEAQ (reference sequence). The CDR3 has 15 amino acids. CDR3: CASSSIGQPQETQYF. CDR3 coding DNA: TGTGCCAGCAGCTCTATCGGACAGCCTCAAGAGACCCAGTACTTC.

This clonotype was observed a single time. A read error may explain this, as a much larger clone is one base away. The V call is TRBV27, the J call TRBJ2-1; 8 bases fit TRBD1. Trimming cost V 0 bases and J 5 bases; bases outside gene matches: 6. The CDR3 runs to 16 residues. Germline V gives CDR1 MNHEY, CDR2 SMNVEV (reference sequence). The CDR3 sequence: CASSLSSGGFHNEQFF. CDR3 coding DNA: TGTGCCAGCAGTTTATCGTCAGGGGGCTTCCACAATGAGCAGTTCTTC.

The chain carries TRBV27 and TRBJ1-5; TRBD1 agrees at 8 bases. Germline V lookup: CDR1 MNHEY, CDR2 SMNVEV (reference sequence). There are 14 residues in the CDR3. The J segment lost 8 bases and the V segment lost 6 bases, leaving 9 bases of the junction unmatched. The CDR3 reads CASSLRQGIKPQHF. CDR3 sequence (DNA): TGTGCCAGCAGCCTAAGACAGGGGATTAAGCCCCAGCATTTT.

The chain carries TRBV20-1 and TRBJ2-7; tentatively, D is TRBD1 (6 bases). The germline gives CDR1 DFQATT, CDR2 SNEGSKA (reference sequence). The ends were cut back, 3 bases at V and 0 bases at J, with 12 bases in the middle. CDR3 length: 14 residues. CDR3 DNA: TGCAGTGCTAGTTACAGGACAGTCTCCTACGAGCAGTACTTC. Its protein product is CSASYRTVSYEQYF.

By sample fraction, this clonotype is medium-sized (0.01 to 0.1%). This sequence joins TRBV6-5 and TRBJ1-1; no definite D call. Between the trimmed V and J ends, which lost 6 bases and 4 bases, there was a span of 18 bases. CDR3 length: 15 residues. Germline-derived CDR1 and CDR2 are MNHEY and SVGAGI. The CDR3 DNA follows: TGTGCCAGCAGACCCCGGGGAGATCGTAGCACTGAAGCTTTCTTT. Translating gives CASRPRGDRSTEAFF.

This chain links TRBV5-6 with TRBJ1-6, with D unresolved. V gave up 6 bases and J gave up 6 bases, with 10 bases separating them. Germline values: CDR1 SGHDT, CDR2 YYEEEE. This CDR3 has 13 residues. CDR3 in DNA: TGTGCCAGCAATCCGCGGGGTAATTCACCCCTCCACTTT. Translated: CASNPRGNSPLHF.

The chain employs TRBV19 and TRBJ2-7; a possible D gene is TRBD1 (6 bases). Germline V gives CDR1 LNHDA, CDR2 SQIVND (reference sequence). Between the trimmed V and J ends, which lost 4 bases and 4 bases, there was a span of 11 bases. This CDR3 spans 13 amino acids. CDR3 loop: CASSTGEGYEQYF. CDR3 sequence (DNA): TGTGCCAGTAGTACAGGGGAAGGATACGAGCAGTACTTC.

Judged by abundance, this clonotype is medium-sized. The chain carries TRBV27 and TRBJ1-2; perhaps TRBD1 as D (6 bases). The V gene's germline CDR1 is MNHEY and CDR2 SMNVEV (reference sequence). Trimming took off 1 base at V and 2 bases at J, with 11 bases between the two ends. This CDR3 has 15 amino acids. CDR3 residues: CASSLYRGQNYGYTF. The CDR3 bases are TGTGCCAGCAGTTTATACCGGGGACAAAACTATGGCTACACCTTC.

V is TRBV13 and J is TRBJ1-3; tentative D call: TRBD1 (6 bases). CDR1 PRHDT and CDR2 FYEKMQ come from the germline V gene (reference sequence). V was pared by 4 bases and J by 0 bases, with 13 bases between. The CDR3 length is 16 residues. CDR3 residues: CASSSILTGSGNTIYF. CDR3 bases: TGTGCCAGCAGCTCTATCCTGACAGGCTCTGGAAACACCATATATTTT.

This clonotype was observed at least ten times. CDR3 protein: CASGLRADYGYTF. The CDR3 DNA reads TGTGCCAGCGGCCTCAGGGCGGACTATGGCTACACCTTC. The V and J genes are TRBV6-2 or TRBV6-3 and TRBJ1-2; a possible D gene is TRBD1 (5 bases). The CDR3 loop spans 13 amino acids. V gave up 8 bases and J gave up 3 bases, with 13 bases separating them. CDR1 and CDR2 from the germline V gene are MNHEY and SVGEGT.

The chain joins TRBV27 to TRBJ2-7; 8 bases are a match to TRBD1. Trimming cost V 3 bases and J 4 bases; bases outside gene matches: 5. The germline gives CDR1 MNHEY, CDR2 SMNVEV (reference sequence). There are 14 residues in the CDR3. In DNA form, the CDR3 reads TGTGCCAGCAGTTTGGACAGGGTTCGGTACGAGCAGTACTTC. As protein: CASSLDRVRYEQYF.

This clonotype was seen at least ten times. The chain employs TRBV10-3 and TRBJ1-1; possible D gene TRBD1, 6 bases. This CDR3 region has 14 residues. V shed 4 bases and J shed 0 bases, with 9 bases lying between them. Germline assignment: CDR1 ENHRY and CDR2 SYGVKD. The CDR3 sequence: CAISVGGMNTEAFF. The CDR3 DNA reads TGTGCCATCAGTGTAGGGGGAATGAACACTGAAGCTTTCTTT.

This clonotype rates as medium-sized. The chain carries TRBV18 and TRBJ2-3, with TRBD1 matching 9 bases. V was pared by 2 bases and J by 7 bases, with 10 bases of the junction left unmatched. The V gene's germline CDR1 is KGHSH and CDR2 LQKENI. The CDR3 length is 16 residues. CDR3 in amino acids: CASSPGLGQGIYTQYF. The CDR3 nucleotides read TGTGCCAGCTCACCAGGTTTGGGACAGGGAATATATACGCAGTATTTT.